This is a list of T cell receptor beta chains from one sample in a study of blood T cells in healthy people across ages. TCRdb processed the 5' RACE reads anew with MiXCR; each CDR3 protein has one entry. The sample lists roughly 2 million distinct CDR3 sequences; about 50% were seen once. The sample consisted of blood. These receptors were obtained from a woman between 40 and 50 years old in good health. CDR3s include the opening cysteine and the closing phenylalanine or tryptophan. The D gene is left open where the match is weak.

V gene	D gene	J gene	CDR3 protein
TRBV4-1	NA	TRBJ2-7	CASSQGQQYF
TRBV4-1	NA	TRBJ1-6	CASSQDGARESSPLHF
TRBV5-1	TRBD2	TRBJ2-7	CASSRRTSGDSIKVYYEQYF
TRBV29-1	NA	TRBJ2-5	CSVEGGQGGYNEQYF
TRBV4-1	TRBD1	TRBJ2-5	CASSQESSRGSGETQYF
TRBV7-2	TRBD2	TRBJ2-3	CASSFGTSGGAGDTQYF
TRBV5-1	NA	TRBJ2-6	CASSGGTVRSGANVLTF
TRBV6-2/TRBV6-3	NA	TRBJ2-1	CAISRRYNEQFF
TRBV6-5	TRBD2	TRBJ2-1	CASSTQTSGGYNEQFF
TRBV10-3	NA	TRBJ2-3	CAIRTYNAGARTDTQYF
TRBV3-1	NA	TRBJ2-7	CASSQAGASYEQYF
TRBV18	TRBD2	TRBJ2-5	CASSPLSAGGQETQYF
TRBV6-6	NA	TRBJ2-7	CASSYQGGEQYF
TRBV6-6	NA	TRBJ2-3	CASSYSDRNTDTQYF
TRBV11-3	NA	TRBJ2-1	CASSRGLTRDEQFF
TRBV20-1	NA	TRBJ2-5	CSASQTHSETQYF
TRBV4-1	NA	TRBJ2-1	CASSQADHRSEQFF
TRBV18	TRBD1	TRBJ1-2	CASSTGQGASGYTF
TRBV12-3/TRBV12-4	TRBD2	TRBJ2-3	CAGSLLAGGRNTQYF
TRBV29-1	NA	TRBJ1-2	CSAYTGNYGYTF
TRBV4-1	NA	TRBJ2-7	CASSQAEDIYEQYF
TRBV20-1	NA	TRBJ2-7	CSARQSQRTQYF
TRBV7-2	TRBD2	TRBJ2-1	CASSFLPRTSNYINEQFF
TRBV9	TRBD2	TRBJ2-7	CASSTRTSGGEQYF
TRBV6-5	NA	TRBJ2-3	CASSYQASARDTQYF
TRBV27	NA	TRBJ2-4	CASSLNLLAKNIQYF
TRBV27	NA	TRBJ1-5	CASSLWATPGQPQHF
TRBV5-5	NA	TRBJ2-2	CASSLKAGATGELFF
TRBV7-2	TRBD2	TRBJ2-1	CASSFGRGGLNEQFF
TRBV7-3	NA	TRBJ2-5	CASSSSPAAETQYF
TRBV4-2	NA	TRBJ2-3	CASSQDSGQVTDTQYF
TRBV20-1	NA	TRBJ2-3	CSARDRGRSTDTQYF
TRBV6-2/TRBV6-3	NA	TRBJ2-7	CASSRPGPNEQYF
TRBV5-1	NA	TRBJ2-5	CASSTGYAEYF
TRBV7-2	NA	TRBJ2-7	CASSIYGEQYF